This passage covers 20 T cell receptor beta chains from one sample sequenced in a study of identifying expanded T cells in peripheral blood. The repertoire was sequenced with immunoSEQ multiplex PCR; TCRdb's copy has only in-frame clones and lacks some. Among 100,000 to 150,000 clones listed, approximately 80% were seen once. Sequenced: blood. The receptors were gathered from a person aged 18 to 75 in good health.

This sequence joins TRBV6-5 and TRBJ1-4; D gene uncertain. The CDR3 is made up of 13 amino acids. CDR1 MNHEY and CDR2 SVGAGI come from the germline V gene. V lost 5 bases to trimming and J lost 5 bases, with 9 bases between them. CDR3 sequence reads: CASSPLPNEKLFF. In nucleotides, the CDR3 is TGTGCCAGCAGTCCCCTCCCCAATGAAAAACTGTTTTTT.

This clone has just a few counts. This chain uses TRBV7-9 with TRBJ1-3; D call uncertain. V lost 7 bases and J 2 bases, leaving 12 bases between the germline ends. The CDR3 is made up of 14 amino acids. In germline, CDR1 is SEHNR, CDR2 FQNEAQ (reference sequence). CDR3 residues: CASNERRAGNTIYF. CDR3 DNA sequence: TGTGCCAGCAACGAGCGGCGGGCTGGAAACACCATATATTTT.

This clone was seen a few times. The genes are TRBV9 and TRBJ1-2; D might be TRBD1 (6 bases). CDR3 length: 15 amino acids. V lost 6 bases to trimming and J lost 5 bases, with 20 bases between them. Germline V CDR1 and CDR2: SGDLS, YYNGEE. The CDR3 DNA reads TGTGCCAGCAATAACGGGGGCTCGAGGGCTTATGGCTACACCTTC. As protein: CASNNGGSRAYGYTF.

The chain links TRBV5-4 to TRBJ2-2, with D unclear. The CDR3 extends over 15 amino acids. The V and J ends lost 4 bases and 2 bases respectively, with 12 bases between them. Looked up from germline, CDR1 is SGHNT and CDR2 is YYREEE (reference sequence). CDR3 coding DNA: TGTGCCAGCAGCCACAACCGGGCCAACACCGGGGAGCTGTTTTTT. Its protein product is CASSHNRANTGELFF.

This chain links TRBV6-1 with TRBJ1-2, with D unclear. CDR3 size: 15 residues. The V gene lost 1 base and the J gene lost 1 base, with 10 bases spanning the gap. Per the germline V gene, CDR1 is MNHNS and CDR2 is SASEGT. DNA of the CDR3: TGTGCCAGCAGTGAAGGGACCCTGGATAACTATGGCTACACCTTC. As protein: CASSEGTLDNYGYTF.

The chain joins TRBV6-5 to TRBJ1-2; D unclear. V was cut by 2 bases and J by 4 bases, with 8 bases left in between. The CDR3 totals 13 residues. Germline assignment: CDR1 MNHEY and CDR2 SVGAGI. This CDR3 is CASSYQPSYGYTF. Here the CDR3 DNA reads TGTGCCAGCAGTTACCAACCAAGCTATGGCTACACCTTC.

The chain combines TRBV11-2 with TRBJ2-7, with D unresolved. CDR3 length: 13 amino acids. Germline values: CDR1 SGHAT, CDR2 FQNNGV. The V end lost 1 base, the J end lost 6 bases, and 10 bases lay between the germline ends. The CDR3, as DNA: TGTGCCAGCAGCTTAGGGGCTCCTTCCGAGCAGTACTTC. This sequence encodes CASSLGAPSEQYF.

A note on this clone: Sequence at one end of the junction differs from germline and may be a read error. V gene TRBV7-9 combines with J gene TRBJ1-1; D is ambiguous. CDR3 size: 13 residues. Germline assignment: CDR1 SEHNR and CDR2 FQNEAQ (reference sequence). The chain's CDR3 is CASSLDEGTEAFF. CDR3 coding DNA: TGTGCCAGCAGTTTAGATGAGGGCACTGAAGCTTTCTTT.

The rearrangement uses TRBV11-2 and TRBJ1-6; TRBD1 matches at 12 bases. Losses at the gene ends were 5 bases for V and 9 bases for J; bases not matched to a gene: 2. This CDR3 has 14 amino acids. The V gene's germline CDR1 is SGHAT and CDR2 FQNNGV. CDR3 region: CASSRDRGPSPLHF. The CDR3 bases are TGTGCCAGCAGCCGGGACAGGGGGCCTTCACCCCTCCACTTT.

The chain has TRBV18 and TRBJ1-3, with D perhaps TRBD1 (6 bases). This CDR3 has 16 residues. V shed 0 bases and J shed 4 bases, with 13 bases lying between them. In germline, CDR1 is KGHSH, CDR2 LQKENI. The CDR3, as DNA: TGTGCCAGCTCACCACCTACGGCAGGGGTGGGAAACACCATATATTTT. It yields the protein CASSPPTAGVGNTIYF. Filled out from reference TRBV18 and TRBJ1-3, the complete variable domain reads NAGVMQNPRHLVRRRGQEARLRCSPMKGHSHVYWYRQLPEEGLKFMVYLQKENIIDESGMPKERFSAEFPKEGPSILRIQQVVRGDSAAYFCASSPPTAGVGNTIYFGEGSWLTVV.

This clone is a singleton in its sample. The V and J genes are TRBV5-6 and TRBJ1-2; no clear D gene. With 9 bases removed from V and 4 bases from J, the gap between germline ends came to 13 bases. The CDR3 totals 12 residues. Germline-derived CDR1 and CDR2 are SGHDT and YYEEEE. The CDR3 loop reads CATRLQSYGYTF. In DNA, the CDR3 is TGTGCCACCCGCCTACAGAGCTATGGCTACACCTTC.

In its sample, this clone was seen once. CDR3 sequence (DNA): TGTGCCAGCAGCCGAGGCGGGGCAGACACCGGGGAGCTGTTTTTT. This gives the protein CASSRGGADTGELFF. V usage is TRBV7-2 and J usage is TRBJ2-2, with a weak D call TRBD2 (6 bases). V was cut by 5 bases and J by 3 bases, with 13 bases left in between. Germline V gene data show CDR1 as SGHTA and CDR2 as FQGNSA. The CDR3 runs to 15 residues.

The chain links TRBV28 to TRBJ1-1; D is undetermined. This CDR3 is 14 amino acids long. Looked up from germline, CDR1 is MDHEN and CDR2 is SYDVKM. V was trimmed by 2 bases and J by 0 bases, leaving 7 bases between them. This CDR3 is CASSLASMNTEAFF. CDR3 bases: TGTGCCAGCAGTTTAGCCAGCATGAACACTGAAGCTTTCTTT.

The V call is TRBV15, the J call TRBJ1-6; unclear D gene. Trimming removed 1 base from V and 18 bases from J, with 16 bases in between. This CDR3 has 13 amino acids. Germline CDR1 LNHNV, CDR2 YYDKDF (reference sequence). This CDR3 is CATSRGFGEVGHF. CDR3 bases: TGTGCCACCAGCAGAGGGTTTGGGGAGGTTGGCCACTTT.

This rearrangement joins TRBV4-3 to TRBJ1-2, with 7 bases that match TRBD1. The junction had 6 bases not matched to a gene; V was cut back by 3 bases and J by 2 bases. Germline CDR1 reads LGHNA; CDR2 reads YSLEER. This CDR3 has 15 amino acids. The CDR3 nucleotides read TGCGCCAGCAGCCAGCGGACAGGAGCCAACTATGGCTACACCTTC. This translates into CASSQRTGANYGYTF.

The chain has TRBV9 and TRBJ2-1; TRBD2 matches at 8 bases. The CDR3 covers 15 residues. Germline assignment: CDR1 SGDLS and CDR2 YYNGEE. J lost 3 bases, V lost 6 bases, and 8 bases had no gene match. The CDR3 DNA follows: TGTGCCAGCACCCCGACGGGGGGGCACTACAATGAGCAGTTCTTC. Amino acids: CASTPTGGHYNEQFF.

V gene TRBV4-3 combines with J gene TRBJ2-7; TRBD2 matches 8 bases. Per the germline V gene, CDR1 is LGHNA and CDR2 is YSLEER. V trimming: 2 bases; J trimming: 5 bases; junction bases outside the gene matches: 11. This CDR3 contains 16 residues. The CDR3 spells CASSQSGTRVRHEQYF. The CDR3 nucleotides are TGCGCCAGCAGCCAAAGTGGGACTAGAGTACGCCACGAGCAGTACTTC.

The rearrangement uses TRBV5-8 and TRBJ1-4, with D uncertain. CDR3 size: 12 residues. The V gene's germline CDR1 is SGHTS and CDR2 YDEGEE. Trimming left V 5 bases short and J 14 bases short, with 16 bases between. The CDR3 sequence: CASSQEGYRLFF. CDR3 in DNA: TGTGCCAGCAGTCAGGAGGGCTATCGGCTGTTTTTT.

The V and J genes are TRBV5-8 and TRBJ2-1, with a tentative D call TRBD2 (6 bases). Looked up from germline, CDR1 is SGHTS and CDR2 is YDEGEE. Trimming took off 4 bases at V and 6 bases at J, with 14 bases between the two ends. This CDR3 region has 14 residues. In DNA, the CDR3 is TGTGCCAGCAGCCCGCTCCTAGCGAGCAATGAGCAGTTCTTC. Translated, it gives CASSPLLASNEQFF.

CDR3 sequence reads: CASSWTQGAGSGETQYF. The CDR3 DNA is TGCGCCAGCAGCTGGACCCAGGGGGCAGGTAGTGGAGAGACCCAGTACTTC. This chain links TRBV5-1 with TRBJ2-5, with 8 bases fitting TRBD1. The length of the CDR3 is 17 residues. Germline CDR1 reads SGHRS; CDR2 reads YFSETQ. Trimming took 3 bases from V and 4 from J; bases not matched to a gene: 14.